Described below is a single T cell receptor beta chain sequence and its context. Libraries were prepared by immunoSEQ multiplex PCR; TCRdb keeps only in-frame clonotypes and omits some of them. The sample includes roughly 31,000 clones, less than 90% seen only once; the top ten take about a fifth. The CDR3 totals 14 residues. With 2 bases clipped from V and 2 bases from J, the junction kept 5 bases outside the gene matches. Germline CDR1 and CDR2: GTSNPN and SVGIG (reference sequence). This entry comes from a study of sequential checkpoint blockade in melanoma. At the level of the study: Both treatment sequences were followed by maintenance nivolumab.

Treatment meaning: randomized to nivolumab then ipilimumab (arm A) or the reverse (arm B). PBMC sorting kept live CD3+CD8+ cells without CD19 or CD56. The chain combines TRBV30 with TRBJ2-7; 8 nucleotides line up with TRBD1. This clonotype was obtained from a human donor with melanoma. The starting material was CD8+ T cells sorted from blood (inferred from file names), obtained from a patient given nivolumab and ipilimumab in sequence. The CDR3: CAWSTTGDAYEQYF. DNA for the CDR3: TGTGCCTGGAGTACGACAGGGGACGCCTACGAGCAGTACTTC.